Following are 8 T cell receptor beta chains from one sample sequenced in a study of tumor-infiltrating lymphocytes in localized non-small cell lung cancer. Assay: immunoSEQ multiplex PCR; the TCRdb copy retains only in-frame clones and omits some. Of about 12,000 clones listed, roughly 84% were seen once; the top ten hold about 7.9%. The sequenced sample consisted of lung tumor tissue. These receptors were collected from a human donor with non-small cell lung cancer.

The CDR3: CASRGNSGRYNEQFF. In nucleotides, the CDR3 is TGTGCCAGCAGGGGCAATAGCGGGAGATACAATGAGCAGTTCTTC. The rearrangement links TRBV14 to TRBJ2-1; 9 bases match TRBD2. The V gene's germline CDR1 is SGHDN and CDR2 FVKESK. V dropped 6 bases and J dropped 4; count of bases not matched to a gene: 7. The CDR3 length is 15 residues.

CDR3 protein: CASSGTGVSGANVLTF. CDR3 nucleotide sequence: TGTGCCAGTAGCGGGACAGGGGTTTCTGGGGCCAACGTCCTGACTTTC. This chain links TRBV19 with TRBJ2-6; 10 bases fit TRBD1. V dropped 6 bases and J dropped 1; count of bases not matched to a gene: 3. CDR1 and CDR2 (germline): LNHDA, SQIVND (reference sequence). There are 16 residues in the CDR3.

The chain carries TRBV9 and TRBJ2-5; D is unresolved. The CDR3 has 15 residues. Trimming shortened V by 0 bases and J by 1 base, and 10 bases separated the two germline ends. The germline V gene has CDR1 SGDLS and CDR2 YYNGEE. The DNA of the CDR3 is TGTGCCAGCAGCGTAGTCGGTCAGGTCCAAGAGACCCAGTACTTC. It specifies CASSVVGQVQETQYF.

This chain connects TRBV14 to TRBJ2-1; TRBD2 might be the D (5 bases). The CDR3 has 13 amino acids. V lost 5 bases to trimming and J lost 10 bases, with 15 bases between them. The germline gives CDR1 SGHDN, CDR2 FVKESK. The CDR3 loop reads CASSFGGPREQFF. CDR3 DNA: TGTGCCAGCAGCTTCGGAGGACCGCGGGAGCAGTTCTTC.

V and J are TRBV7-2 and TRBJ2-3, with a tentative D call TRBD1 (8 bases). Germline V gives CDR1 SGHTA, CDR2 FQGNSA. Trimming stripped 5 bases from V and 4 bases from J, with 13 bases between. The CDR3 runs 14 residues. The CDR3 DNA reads TGTGCCAGCAGCCTTACAGGGGGGGCAGATACGCAGTATTTT. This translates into CASSLTGGADTQYF.

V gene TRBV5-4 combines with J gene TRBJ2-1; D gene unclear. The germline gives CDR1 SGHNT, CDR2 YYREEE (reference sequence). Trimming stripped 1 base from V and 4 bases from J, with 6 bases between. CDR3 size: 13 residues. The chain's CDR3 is CASSLQEYNEQFF. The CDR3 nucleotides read TGTGCCAGCAGCTTGCAAGAATACAATGAGCAGTTCTTC.

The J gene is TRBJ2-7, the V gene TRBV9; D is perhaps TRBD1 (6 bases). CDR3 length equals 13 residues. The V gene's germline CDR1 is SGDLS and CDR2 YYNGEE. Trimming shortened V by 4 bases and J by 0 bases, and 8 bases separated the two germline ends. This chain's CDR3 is CASSPDSSYEQYF. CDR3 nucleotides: TGTGCCAGCAGCCCGGACAGCTCCTACGAGCAGTACTTC.

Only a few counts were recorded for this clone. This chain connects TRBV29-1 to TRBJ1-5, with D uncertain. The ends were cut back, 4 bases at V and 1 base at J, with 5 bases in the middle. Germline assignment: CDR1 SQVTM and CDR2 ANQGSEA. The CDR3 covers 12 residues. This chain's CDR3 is CSVGGSNQPQHF. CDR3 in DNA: TGCAGCGTTGGCGGAAGCAATCAGCCCCAGCATTTT.